The 30 T cell receptor beta chains below come from one sample, sequenced in a study of CD8+ T cells in alopecia areata (dated by TCRdb to 2017 to 2018). The label giving this sample's time point can be read as: baseline before oral tofacitinib. The library was built by means of the immunoSEQ multiplex PCR assay. To provide template for TCR sequencing, every sample had RNA extracted and reverse transcribed into cDNA. The clones in this table, taken by TCRdb from immuneACCESS, are in-frame only. Not every clone is retained; where verified, under half of the shortfall comes from an unresolved V gene, and the cause of the rest is unknown. This sample has roughly 150,000 clones in its table, and more than 45% of those were observed once. Roughly 19% of the sample is in the top ten clones. Source: CD8+ T cells sorted from blood, taken at week 0. These receptor sequences come from a human donor with alopecia areata.

This clone was detected only a few times. The chain couples TRBV6-5 to TRBJ1-5, with a weak D call TRBD1 (5 bases). The V gene's germline CDR1 is MNHEY and CDR2 SVGAGI. CDR3 length equals 14 residues. V was pared by 6 bases and J by 4 bases, with 13 bases between. CDR3 in DNA: TGTGCCAGCAGACCCGACAGTGTTAATCAGCCCCAGCATTTT. Its translation: CASRPDSVNQPQHF.

This rearrangement joins TRBV7-8 to TRBJ2-7, with 7 positions matching TRBD2. Trimming took 1 base from V and 5 from J; bases not matched to a gene: 5. The length of the CDR3 is 14 residues. The germline V gene encodes CDR1 SGHVS and CDR2 FQNEAQ. In DNA, the CDR3 is TGTGCCAGCAGCTTAGAGGTCAGCGGGGACGAGCAGTACTTC. Translation gives CASSLEVSGDEQYF.

This chain uses TRBV7-3 with TRBJ1-5; D gene uncertain. The CDR3 runs to 14 residues. CDR1 SGHTA and CDR2 FQGTGA come from the germline V gene. The ends were cut back, 0 bases at V and 4 bases at J, with 7 bases in the middle. The CDR3 region is CASSLTGRNQPQHF. CDR3 nucleotide sequence: TGTGCCAGCAGCTTAACGGGCAGAAATCAGCCCCAGCATTTT.

This clone was detected a few times. This chain links TRBV7-9 with TRBJ1-1; 11 nucleotides agree with TRBD1. The CDR3 has 13 residues. Germline-derived CDR1 and CDR2 are SEHNR and FQNEAQ (reference sequence). V dropped 2 bases and J dropped 10; count of bases not matched to a gene: 3. Here the CDR3 reads CASSLPGQGGAFF. The CDR3 DNA sequence: TGTGCCAGCAGCTTACCGGGACAGGGGGGAGCTTTCTTT.

As to this clone: A junction boundary mismatches the germline segment, possibly from a read error. This chain connects TRBV9 to TRBJ1-2, with a possible D match to TRBD1 (5 bases). The CDR3 sequence is 14 residues long. Germline CDR1 reads SGDLS; CDR2 reads YYNGEE. The chain's CDR3 is CAGSAPGPNYGYTF. DNA for the CDR3: TGTGCCGGCAGCGCCCCGGGACCTAACTATGGCTACACCTTC.

The chain couples TRBV27 to TRBJ2-7; TRBD1 is a possible D gene (5 bases). CDR1 and CDR2 from the germline V gene are MNHEY and SMNVEV (reference sequence). V shed 6 bases and J shed 4 bases, with 10 bases lying between them. The CDR3 runs to 12 residues. The CDR3 sequence: CASSHDRYEQYF. CDR3 in DNA: TGTGCCAGCAGCCACGACAGATACGAGCAGTACTTC.

The J gene is TRBJ2-3, the V gene TRBV30, with D possibly matching TRBD1 (6 bases). V lost 2 bases to trimming and J lost 4 bases, with 10 bases between them. CDR3 length: 13 residues. Germline V gives CDR1 GTSNPN, CDR2 SVGIG (reference sequence). Here the CDR3 reads CAWSTYRADTQYF. The CDR3 DNA reads as TGTGCCTGGAGTACTTACAGGGCAGATACGCAGTATTTT.

This rearrangement joins TRBV30 to TRBJ1-2; no firm D call. V was clipped by 0 bases and J by 8 bases, with 13 bases between them. In germline, CDR1 is GTSNPN, CDR2 SVGIG (reference sequence). The CDR3 is made up of 13 amino acids. CDR3 sequence: CAWSVLIGSGYTF. The CDR3 DNA reads as TGTGCCTGGAGTGTACTAATAGGGAGCGGCTACACCTTC.

This clone came up a few times. The chain uses TRBV15 and TRBJ2-7; 7 bases align to TRBD1. The V gene's germline CDR1 is LNHNV and CDR2 YYDKDF (reference sequence). With V trimmed by 3 bases and J by 0 bases, 2 bases remained unmatched. CDR3 size: 14 residues. The CDR3 sequence is CATSSGQDSYEQYF. The CDR3 region has the DNA TGTGCCACCAGCAGTGGACAGGACTCCTACGAGCAGTACTTC.

The J gene is TRBJ1-2, the V gene TRBV7-9, with 9 bases fitting TRBD1. Unmatched junction bases numbered 6, after V lost 5 bases and J lost 2 bases. The CDR3 totals 15 residues. Germline V lookup: CDR1 SEHNR, CDR2 FQNEAQ (reference sequence). The CDR3 sequence is CASSGQGNLNYGYTF. CDR3 DNA: TGTGCCAGCAGCGGACAGGGGAACTTAAACTATGGCTACACCTTC.

This chain connects TRBV6-5 to TRBJ1-1, with 9 positions matching TRBD1. Germline-derived CDR1 and CDR2 are MNHEY and SVGAGI. This CDR3 spans 14 amino acids. J lost 5 bases, V lost 0 bases, and 1 base had no gene match. The CDR3 coding sequence is TGTGCCAGCAGTTACTCGACAGGGGGAACTGAAGCTTTCTTT. Translated, it gives CASSYSTGGTEAFF.

Only a few counts were recorded for this clone. The chain uses TRBV29-1 and TRBJ2-1, with TRBD2 matching over 13 bases. Germline CDR1 reads SQVTM; CDR2 reads ANQGSEA. The V segment lost 6 bases and the J segment 8 bases; nucleotides outside the gene matches: 10. CDR3 size: 15 residues. The CDR3 sequence: CSVATSGGAMDEQFF. CDR3 nucleotide sequence: TGCAGCGTCGCTACTAGCGGGGGGGCTATGGATGAGCAGTTCTTC.

The gene calls are TRBV2 and TRBJ2-5, with 12 bases aligning to TRBD2. Germline V gene sequence: CDR1 SNHLY, CDR2 FYNNEI. This CDR3 region has 16 residues. The V and J ends lost 5 bases and 2 bases, in that order; junction bases with no gene match: 6. CDR3 bases: TGTGCCAGCAGTCCCGGACTAGCGGGGCGACAAGAGACCCAGTACTTC. The encoded protein is CASSPGLAGRQETQYF.

The rearrangement joins TRBV9 to TRBJ1-6; D possibly corresponds to TRBD1 (6 bases). The germline V and J ends were trimmed by 3 bases and 11 bases, with 12 bases remaining between them. Germline CDR1 SGDLS, CDR2 YYNGEE. The CDR3 runs to 13 residues. The CDR3 nucleotides read TGTGCCAGCAGCGATCGGGGGCTACCACCCCTCCACTTT. Its protein product is CASSDRGLPPLHF.

This clone was seen more than once but under ten times. The rearrangement links TRBV29-1 to TRBJ2-7; possibly TRBD1 for D (5 bases). The CDR3 is 13 residues long. V shed 4 bases and J shed 1 base, with 11 bases lying between them. Looked up from germline, CDR1 is SQVTM and CDR2 is ANQGSEA. This chain's CDR3 is CSVVDSTSYEQYF. The CDR3 DNA follows: TGCAGCGTTGTTGACAGTACTTCCTACGAGCAGTACTTC.

The chain joins TRBV6-6 to TRBJ2-2; D possibly corresponds to TRBD2 (5 bases). CDR1 MNHNY and CDR2 SVGAGI come from the germline V gene (reference sequence). CDR3 length: 14 amino acids. Deletions cut 6 bases from V and 4 bases from J, with 12 bases between. As DNA, the CDR3 is TGTGCCAGCAGCTCTCTAGCTGGCACCGGGGAGCTGTTTTTT. It yields the protein CASSSLAGTGELFF.

The chain is built from TRBV29-1 and TRBJ1-1; 8 bases match TRBD1. The germline V gene encodes CDR1 SQVTM and CDR2 ANQGSEA. There are 15 residues in the CDR3. J lost 5 bases, V lost 6 bases, and 14 bases had no gene match. CDR3 coding DNA: TGCAGCGTCGACGGACAGGGAACTGGTATGACTGAAGCTTTCTTT. Translating it yields CSVDGQGTGMTEAFF. Full variable domain (rest looked up from reference TRBV29-1 and TRBJ1-1): SAVISQKPSRDICQRGTSLTIQCQVDSQVTMMFWYRQQPGQSLTLIATANQGSEATYESGFVIDKFPISRPNLTFSTLTVSNMSPEDSSIYLCSVDGQGTGMTEAFFGQGTRLTVV.

This clone was counted between two and nine times. V is TRBV29-1 and J is TRBJ2-7, with unresolved D. V was clipped by 5 bases and J by 4 bases, with 9 bases between them. CDR1 is SQVTM and CDR2 is ANQGSEA in the germline V gene. The CDR3 has 11 amino acids. The CDR3 is CSVSRDYEQYF. The CDR3 bases are TGCAGCGTTAGTAGGGATTACGAGCAGTACTTC.

This sequence joins TRBV5-5 and TRBJ1-4; a weak D match, TRBD1 (6 bases). CDR3 size: 15 residues. V was cut by 3 bases and J by 8 bases, with 17 bases left in between. Germline assignment: CDR1 SGHKS and CDR2 YYEKEE (reference sequence). The CDR3 region has the DNA TGTGCCAGCAGCTCGCTACAGGGCTATGAAGAAAAACTGTTTTTT. It is translated as CASSSLQGYEEKLFF.

The chain joins TRBV4-1 to TRBJ2-7; the match to TRBD2 covers 10 bases. After removal of 1 base from V and 1 base from J, the junction contained 10 bases not matched to a gene. This CDR3 has 18 amino acids. Germline CDR1 reads MGHRA; CDR2 reads YSYEKL. CDR3 in DNA: TGCGCCAGCAGCCAAGGGATGGGGCTAGCGGGGGATTCCTACGAGCAGTACTTC. This encodes CASSQGMGLAGDSYEQYF.

The V and J genes are TRBV9 and TRBJ1-2; D might be TRBD1 (5 bases). CDR1 SGDLS and CDR2 YYNGEE come from the germline V gene. The CDR3 sequence is 15 residues long. Trimming cost V 0 bases and J 6 bases, with 15 bases left between them. CDR3 bases: TGTGCCAGCAGCGTAGGGGGGTCCCCAAGGGATGGCTACACCTTC. Translating it yields CASSVGGSPRDGYTF.

V usage is TRBV13 and J usage is TRBJ2-7, with D perhaps being TRBD1 or TRBD2 (6 bases each). The CDR3 spans 14 residues. Germline V lookup: CDR1 PRHDT, CDR2 FYEKMQ (reference sequence). V was pared by 4 bases and J by 0 bases, with 10 bases between. The CDR3 sequence: CASSSRGPSYEQYF. In nucleotides, the CDR3 is TGTGCCAGCAGCTCCCGGGGGCCCTCCTACGAGCAGTACTTC.

The DNA of the CDR3 is TGCAGCGTTGAAGAGGGCAGTCCCTACGAGCAGTACTTC. Protein: CSVEEGSPYEQYF. The V call is TRBV29-1, the J call TRBJ2-7; D ambiguous. Germline V gene sequence: CDR1 SQVTM, CDR2 ANQGSEA. The CDR3 is 13 amino acids. V was pared by 0 bases and J by 2 bases, with 8 bases between.

The chain employs TRBV30 and TRBJ1-1; D perhaps matches TRBD1 (5 bases). Germline V lookup: CDR1 GTSNPN, CDR2 SVGIG (reference sequence). The CDR3 contains 11 residues. The germline V and J ends were trimmed by 0 bases and 8 bases, with 7 bases remaining between them. In DNA, the CDR3 is TGTGCCTGGAGTGTATGGGGGGAAGCTTTCTTT. It encodes CAWSVWGEAFF.

The chain has TRBV4-2 and TRBJ2-1; D not certain. V lost 5 bases, J lost 7 bases, and 12 bases lay in between. Per germline, CDR1 LGHNA and CDR2 YNFKEQ. This CDR3 is 13 amino acids long. The CDR3 DNA reads TGTGCCAGCAGCTTCCCTCTCCCGAATGAGCAGTTCTTC. Its protein is CASSFPLPNEQFF.

There are a few counts of this clone. This chain joins TRBV10-2 and TRBJ2-1; TRBD2 aligns across 13 bases. The germline V gene encodes CDR1 WSHSY and CDR2 SAAADI. The CDR3 runs 14 residues. The J segment lost 12 bases and the V segment lost 4 bases, leaving 6 bases of the junction unmatched. The CDR3 loop reads CASSAGTSGVGQFF. CDR3 bases: TGCGCCAGCAGTGCCGGGACTAGCGGGGTCGGGCAGTTCTTC.

This clone has just one count. The rearrangement links TRBV6-5 to TRBJ2-2, with D perhaps matching TRBD2 (5 bases). Germline V gives CDR1 MNHEY, CDR2 SVGAGI. The CDR3 is 14 residues long. Trimming pared 5 bases from V and 7 bases from J, leaving 14 bases between. CDR3 region: CASSQTTGIGELFF. The CDR3 DNA reads TGTGCCAGCAGTCAGACAACGGGGATCGGGGAGCTGTTTTTT.

This clone was picked up a small number of times. This chain links TRBV19 with TRBJ2-7, with 7 bases fitting TRBD2. Germline V lookup: CDR1 LNHDA, CDR2 SQIVND (reference sequence). The CDR3 is 15 amino acids. Trimming cost V 4 bases and J 2 bases; bases outside gene matches: 8. The CDR3 protein is CASSTHGGNTYEQYF. CDR3 nucleotide sequence: TGTGCCAGTAGTACTCACGGGGGGAATACCTACGAGCAGTACTTC.

This rearrangement joins TRBV9 to TRBJ1-1, with 7 bases lining up with TRBD1. Germline V gives CDR1 SGDLS, CDR2 YYNGEE. V lost 0 bases to trimming and J lost 8 bases; unmatched junction nucleotides: 4. The CDR3 runs 13 residues. CDR3 loop: CASSVGQGGEAFF. CDR3 nucleotide sequence: TGTGCCAGCAGCGTAGGACAGGGAGGCGAAGCTTTCTTT. Filled out from reference TRBV9 and TRBJ1-1, the complete variable domain reads DSGVTQTPKHLITATGQRVTLRCSPRSGDLSVYWYQQSLDQGLQFLIQYYNGEERAKGNILERFSAQQFPDLHSELNLSSLELGDSALYFCASSVGQGGEAFFGQGTRLTVV.

Only a few counts were recorded for this clone. The V gene is TRBV4-1, the J gene TRBJ1-4; D unresolved. The V end was cut by 0 bases, the J end by 0 bases, with 5 bases between. Germline V CDR1 and CDR2: MGHRA, YSYEKL. The CDR3 runs to 15 residues. The chain's CDR3 is CASSQEVTTNEKLFF. The CDR3 coding sequence is TGCGCCAGCAGCCAAGAGGTGACAACTAATGAAAAACTGTTTTTT.